These 26 T cell receptor beta chains were all obtained from the same sample, sequenced in a study of spatial heterogeneity in lung cancer. Time point denoted: sample taken at primary tumor resection. The study sequenced unsorted whole RNA from tumor, nontumor lung or frozen PBMC. TCRdb re-derived calls from the 5' RACE reads in MiXCR, one entry per CDR3 protein. The sample has about 45,000 distinct CDR3 sequences, approximately 10% seen once; the top ten hold around two fifths. The input for sequencing was PBMCs, taken at surgery. The receptors shown here come from a female donor with early-stage non-small cell lung cancer.

The chain couples TRBV18 to TRBJ2-5, with 8 bases identical to TRBD2. The germline V gene encodes CDR1 KGHSH and CDR2 LQKENI. The CDR3 spans 17 residues. Trimming took 0 bases from V and 4 from J; bases not matched to a gene: 10. CDR3 region: CASSPPERGGCAETQYF. The CDR3 nucleotides are TGTGCCAGCTCACCACCGGAACGGGGGGGATGTGCAGAGACCCAGTACTTC.

The V call is TRBV5-1, the J call TRBJ2-1; TRBD2 matches at 7 bases. This CDR3 comprises 15 residues. After removal of 5 bases from V and 5 bases from J, the junction contained 10 bases not matched to a gene. Per the germline V gene, CDR1 is SGHRS and CDR2 is YFSETQ. CDR3 DNA: TGCGCCAGCAGTACCGGGACTATAAGCCACAATGAGCAGTTCTTC. The encoded protein is CASSTGTISHNEQFF.

The gene calls are TRBV3-1 and TRBJ2-7; TRBD2 agrees at 10 bases. Germline trimming cut 1 base from V and 0 bases from J; bases unmatched to any gene: 3. CDR1 is LGHDT, CDR2 YNNKEL, per germline (reference sequence). The CDR3 covers 16 residues. CDR3 nucleotides: TGTGCCAGCAGCCAAGCAACTAGCGGGGTCTCCTACGAGCAGTACTTC. It encodes CASSQATSGVSYEQYF.

The chain employs TRBV2 and TRBJ2-7; the D is unclear. CDR3 length: 12 residues. V lost 8 bases and J 7 bases, leaving 15 bases between the germline ends. CDR1 SNHLY and CDR2 FYNNEI come from the germline V gene. CDR3 loop: CASGVGLAEQYF. In nucleotides, the CDR3 is TGTGCCAGCGGCGTAGGATTGGCGGAGCAGTACTTC.

Details on this clonotype: A read error may produce the germline difference seen at one junction end. This chain uses TRBV13 with TRBJ1-4; 7 bases are a match to TRBD1. The germline V gene encodes CDR1 PRHDT and CDR2 FYEKMQ (reference sequence). The CDR3 is made up of 14 amino acids. CDR3 loop: CAGSLQGTNEKLFF. The CDR3 nucleotides are TGTGCCGGCAGCCTACAGGGGACTAATGAAAAACTGTTTTTT.

V usage is TRBV7-6 and J usage is TRBJ1-2, with no clear D. The CDR3 has 13 residues. The V end was cut by 4 bases, the J end by 3 bases, with 9 bases between. The germline V gene has CDR1 SGHVS and CDR2 FNYEAQ. The CDR3 bases are TGTGCCAGCAGCTATGGACGCGACTATGGCTACACCTTC. Protein product: CASSYGRDYGYTF.

The table lists this clonotype with a few counts. CDR3 nucleotides: TGTGCCAGCAGTGCTTCAGCAGAAAAACTGTTTTTT. Protein sequence: CASSASAEKLFF. The V and J genes are TRBV2 and TRBJ1-4; D is unresolved. The CDR3 contains 12 residues. Trimming removed 4 bases from V and 8 bases from J, with 8 bases in between. CDR1 SNHLY and CDR2 FYNNEI come from the germline V gene. Full variable domain (missing parts from reference TRBV2 and TRBJ1-4): EPEVTQTPSHQVTQMGQEVILRCVPISNHLYFYWYRQILGQKVEFLVSFYNNEISEKSEIFDDQFSVERPDGSNFTLKIRSTKLEDSAMYFCASSASAEKLFFGSGTQLSVL.

The rearrangement links TRBV19 to TRBJ2-7; D is perhaps TRBD1 or TRBD2 (5 bases each). The CDR3 is made up of 13 amino acids. Germline values: CDR1 LNHDA, CDR2 SQIVND (reference sequence). V was cut by 1 base and J by 2 bases, with 6 bases left in between. CDR3 DNA: TGTGCCAGTAGTATAGGGGGGACCTACGAGCAGTACTTC. Protein product: CASSIGGTYEQYF.

This clonotype was recorded at least ten times. V is TRBV24-1 and J is TRBJ2-3, with D unresolved. Trimming took off 4 bases at V and 3 bases at J, with 16 bases between the two ends. Germline V gene data show CDR1 as KGHDR and CDR2 as SFDVKD. The CDR3 covers 16 residues. CDR3 amino acids: CATSDSGRVGTDTQYF. Here the CDR3 DNA reads TGTGCCACCAGTGACTCCGGAAGGGTAGGAACAGATACGCAGTATTTT.

The CDR3 region is CASSGGGSMNTEAFF. CDR3 coding DNA: TGCGCCAGCAGCGGTGGGGGATCCATGAACACTGAAGCTTTCTTT. The genes are TRBV5-1 and TRBJ1-1, with a possible D match to TRBD1 (5 bases). The length of the CDR3 is 15 residues. Germline CDR1 SGHRS, CDR2 YFSETQ. V lost 4 bases and J 0 bases, leaving 13 bases between the germline ends.

This clonotype was observed a few times. V gene TRBV27 combines with J gene TRBJ1-1, with no clear D. V was cut by 4 bases and J by 0 bases, with 9 bases left in between. The germline V gene has CDR1 MNHEY and CDR2 SMNVEV (reference sequence). CDR3 size: 14 residues. The CDR3 bases are TGTGCCAGCAGTTCCCGGTTGATGAACACTGAAGCTTTCTTT. This codes for CASSSRLMNTEAFF.

This clonotype was observed many times. The chain couples TRBV2 to TRBJ1-2, with TRBD1 identical over 9 bases. Germline V gene data show CDR1 as SNHLY and CDR2 as FYNNEI. This CDR3 is 14 amino acids long. V lost 6 bases to trimming and J lost 7 bases; unmatched junction nucleotides: 9. The CDR3 DNA follows: TGTGCCAGCAGATATGAGGGACAGGGATTTGGCTACACCTTC. The encoded protein is CASRYEGQGFGYTF.

This clonotype showed up many times. This chain joins TRBV29-1 and TRBJ2-2, with D perhaps TRBD1 (5 bases). The CDR3 has 11 amino acids. CDR1 is SQVTM and CDR2 is ANQGSEA in the germline V gene. With 7 bases removed from V and 5 bases from J, the gap between germline ends came to 8 bases. The CDR3 here is CSGQRTGELFF. CDR3 in DNA: TGCAGCGGACAGAGGACCGGGGAGCTGTTTTTT.

This clonotype was seen only a few times. V gene TRBV12-5 combines with J gene TRBJ1-1; D gene unclear. This CDR3 is built from 13 residues. Germline CDR1 reads LGHNT; CDR2 reads FRNRAP. Trimming removed 4 bases from V and 4 bases from J, with 10 bases in between. CDR3 sequence: CASGSAYFTEAFF. In DNA, the CDR3 is TGTGCTAGTGGTTCCGCATACTTCACTGAAGCTTTCTTT.

This clonotype has only a few counts. Mismatch with germline at one junction end may stem from a read error. The rearrangement joins TRBV28 to TRBJ1-2; D remains ambiguous. CDR3 length: 15 amino acids. Germline V gene lookup returns CDR1 MDHEN and CDR2 SYDVKM. CDR3 in amino acids: CASSPVWGDNYGDTF. CDR3 DNA sequence: TGTGCCAGCAGTCCTGTCTGGGGTGATAACTATGGCGACACCTTC.

This clonotype was detected ten times or more. The chain couples TRBV4-2 to TRBJ2-3; 9 positions agree with TRBD2. The CDR3 spans 17 residues. Germline CDR1 is LGHNA and CDR2 is YNFKEQ. Trimming took 1 base from V and 0 from J; bases not matched to a gene: 5. CDR3 loop: CASSQASGASSTDTQYF. DNA for the CDR3: TGTGCCAGCAGCCAAGCTAGCGGGGCGTCTAGCACAGATACGCAGTATTTT.

The table lists this clonotype with a few counts. J is TRBJ1-2 and V is TRBV6-6; no definite D call. Germline-derived CDR1 and CDR2 are MNHNY and SVGAGI (reference sequence). This CDR3 has 13 amino acids. With 2 bases removed from V and 3 bases from J, the gap between germline ends came to 7 bases. The CDR3 loop is CASSYERDYGYTF. CDR3 nucleotide sequence: TGTGCCAGCAGTTACGAAAGAGACTATGGCTACACCTTC.

This clonotype has more than one count but fewer than ten. V and J are TRBV13 and TRBJ1-1; no clear D. Germline values: CDR1 PRHDT, CDR2 FYEKMQ (reference sequence). The V end was cut by 0 bases, the J end by 4 bases, with 15 bases between. This CDR3 is built from 16 residues. CDR3 sequence: CASSLGTRGGLTEAFF. The DNA for the CDR3 is TGTGCCAGCAGCTTAGGCACACGGGGAGGGCTCACTGAAGCTTTCTTT.

A few counts support this clonotype. The chain uses TRBV7-2 and TRBJ1-2; 11 positions agree with TRBD1. The CDR3 totals 14 residues. J was trimmed by 8 bases and V by 4 bases; bases with no gene match: 6. From germline, CDR1 is SGHTA and CDR2 FQGNSA. In DNA, the CDR3 is TGTGCCAGCAGCTCTGGACAGGGGGCGGGAGGCTACACCTTC. Protein product: CASSSGQGAGGYTF.

This clonotype was seen more than once but under ten times. This chain connects TRBV10-3 to TRBJ2-2, with D tentatively TRBD2 (5 bases). V gave up 6 bases and J gave up 2 bases, with 10 bases separating them. Germline-derived CDR1 and CDR2 are ENHRY and SYGVKD. The CDR3 covers 14 residues. This CDR3 is CAISYGLNTGELFF. In nucleotides, the CDR3 is TGTGCCATCAGCTACGGACTTAACACCGGGGAGCTGTTTTTT.

The chain employs TRBV7-8 and TRBJ2-7; D gene uncertain. The V gene's germline CDR1 is SGHVS and CDR2 FQNEAQ. V shed 1 base and J shed 0 bases, with 13 bases lying between them. The CDR3 covers 16 residues. CDR3: CASSLEWAFSSYEQYF. In nucleotides, the CDR3 is TGTGCCAGCAGCTTAGAGTGGGCCTTCAGCTCCTACGAGCAGTACTTC. Together with reference TRBV7-8 and TRBJ2-7, the CDR3 gives the full variable domain: GAGVSQSPRYKVAKRGQDVALRCDPISGHVSLFWYQQALGQGPEFLTYFQNEAQLDKSGLPSDRFFAERPEGSVSTLKIQRTQQEDSAVYLCASSLEWAFSSYEQYFGPGTRLTVT.

This clonotype has a count of ten or more. The DNA is omitted, as the CDR3 cannot be located on it reliably, and the CDR3 follows TCRdb's listing. V is TRBV14 and J is TRBJ1-5; the D segment call TRBD1 is taken from the table without a DNA check. In germline, CDR1 is SGHDN, CDR2 FVKESK. The CDR3 numbers 17 amino acids, ends counted. The chain's CDR3 is CASSQVWRGKGNQPQHF.

The chain has TRBV4-2 and TRBJ2-7; no reliable D call. The CDR3 extends over 15 amino acids. Germline loops: CDR1 LGHNA, CDR2 YNFKEQ. Trimming shortened V by 0 bases and J by 2 bases, and 11 bases separated the two germline ends. The chain's CDR3 is CASSQEVATTYEQYF. CDR3 DNA sequence: TGTGCCAGCAGCCAAGAGGTAGCAACTACCTACGAGCAGTACTTC.

This clonotype was counted a few times. V is TRBV5-1 and J is TRBJ1-1; D gene uncertain. The V end lost 6 bases, the J end lost 8 bases, and 20 bases lay between the germline ends. The germline V gene encodes CDR1 SGHRS and CDR2 YFSETQ. This CDR3 has 14 residues. Written as DNA, the CDR3 is TGCGCCAGCACCTCCCTCAAAAGTACCTCCGAAGCTTTCTTT. It is translated as CASTSLKSTSEAFF.

The CDR3, as DNA: TGCAGCGTCATCCGGGACAGGGCTTACAATGAGCAGTTCTTC. Encoded protein: CSVIRDRAYNEQFF. The chain recombines TRBV29-1 with TRBJ2-1, with 9 bases lining up with TRBD1. The ends lost 6 bases at V and 4 bases at J; junction bases unmatched: 7. CDR3 length: 14 amino acids. The germline gives CDR1 SQVTM, CDR2 ANQGSEA.

This clonotype was seen repeatedly, ten times or more. This chain joins TRBV28 and TRBJ2-1, with D unresolved. This CDR3 contains 14 residues. V was pared by 3 bases and J by 6 bases, with 12 bases between. Per the germline V gene, CDR1 is MDHEN and CDR2 is SYDVKM. The DNA of the CDR3 is TGTGCCAGCAGTTTGCTGCTAGTCTTCAATGAGCAGTTCTTC. It translates to CASSLLLVFNEQFF.